This T cell receptor (beta chain) was captured in a study of cytomegalovirus exposure and HLA in healthy donors. Whole-study context: Earlier results showed 90 million to 120 million unique TCR beta sequences derived from roughly 180 million T cells.

The PCR contained 60 Vbeta and 13 Jbeta primers. Method: immunoSEQ multiplex PCR; TCRdb's copy keeps in-frame clones and lacks some. The sample comprises 110,000 to 150,000 clones, over 60% of which are singletons, and 6.5% to 7% rests with the top ten. Between the trimmed V and J ends, which lost 4 bases and 2 bases, there was a span of 19 bases. CDR1 is GTSNPN, CDR2 SVGIG, per germline (reference sequence). CDR3 size: 16 residues. Points from the study as a whole: The number of N-insertions in an Asian-associated ancestry cluster was reportedly below the 666-donor mean in a later analysis. For TCR beta chains, V- and J-gene trimming was later linked to a missense DCLRE1C variant.

Details on this clone: The antigen is not known.

The chain is built from TRBV30 and TRBJ2-3, with D possibly TRBD2 on 6 matching bases. Input material: PBMCs. This TCR came from a man aged 40-55 years in good health and CMV-seropositive. CDR3 coding DNA: TGTGCCTGGACCAATCCTTCGGGACTCCCCACAGATACGCAGTATTTT. It encodes CAWTNPSGLPTDTQYF.